This is a list of T cell receptor beta chains from one sample in a study of T cell responses to AZD1222 COVID-19 vaccine. Libraries were prepared by immunoSEQ multiplex PCR; TCRdb keeps only in-frame clonotypes and omits some of them. The sample lists 95,000 to 150,000 clones; about 90% were seen once. This sample comprised peripheral blood, obtained on day 0 of AZD1222 vaccination. The receptors were sampled from an adult in good health. Both conserved end residues are part of each CDR3. Fields, in order: clone size, V gene, J gene, CDR3 protein. Size is omitted from some rows. Given values are once, few, many or a class for expanded clones.

abundance: -
v_gene: TRBV7-2
j_gene: TRBJ1-2
CDR3aa: CASSLEGNYGYTF

abundance: -
v_gene: TRBV20-1
j_gene: TRBJ1-1
CDR3aa: CSARWDTEAFF

abundance: -
v_gene: TRBV11-2
j_gene: TRBJ2-5
CDR3aa: CASSFTGGETQYF

abundance: -
v_gene: TRBV6-6
j_gene: TRBJ1-2
CDR3aa: CASFRGENGYTF

abundance: -
v_gene: TRBV5-1
j_gene: TRBJ1-1
CDR3aa: CASSPLTERTAFF

abundance: -
v_gene: TRBV15
j_gene: TRBJ2-1
CDR3aa: CATVSVTYNEQFF

abundance: -
v_gene: TRBV6-6
j_gene: TRBJ1-2
CDR3aa: CASSPDRGPNYGYTF

abundance: -
v_gene: TRBV18
j_gene: TRBJ1-1
CDR3aa: CASSRGRERTEAFF

abundance: -
v_gene: TRBV15
j_gene: TRBJ1-2
CDR3aa: CATSRDRGLGYGYTF

abundance: -
v_gene: TRBV7-2
j_gene: TRBJ2-2
CDR3aa: CASSLGAGLNTGELFF

abundance: -
v_gene: TRBV7-2
j_gene: TRBJ2-1
CDR3aa: CASSLVRDYPYNEQFF

abundance: once
v_gene: TRBV5-1
j_gene: TRBJ1-5
CDR3aa: CASSLTGDSNQPQHF

abundance: -
v_gene: TRBV7-2
j_gene: TRBJ1-6
CDR3aa: CASSPGQGEGSPLHF

abundance: once
v_gene: TRBV19
j_gene: TRBJ1-5
CDR3aa: CASFDPGGNQPQHF

abundance: -
v_gene: TRBV5-1
j_gene: TRBJ1-3
CDR3aa: CASSLALGRYSGNTIYF

abundance: once
v_gene: TRBV4-3
j_gene: TRBJ2-3
CDR3aa: CASSQDTGATDTQYF

abundance: -
v_gene: TRBV7-3
j_gene: TRBJ1-1
CDR3aa: CASSPTGGGTEAFF

abundance: -
v_gene: TRBV3-1/TRBV3-2
j_gene: TRBJ2-5
CDR3aa: CASSQGTVLGTQYF

abundance: -
v_gene: TRBV6-5
j_gene: TRBJ1-1
CDR3aa: CASSKPGFLKSEAFF

abundance: -
v_gene: TRBV3-1/TRBV3-2
j_gene: TRBJ1-3
CDR3aa: CASSRGQGAGNTIYF

abundance: -
v_gene: TRBV24-1
j_gene: TRBJ2-1
CDR3aa: CATSDSVYYNEQFF

abundance: -
v_gene: TRBV3-1/TRBV3-2
j_gene: TRBJ2-1
CDR3aa: CASSPWTSGNNEQFF

abundance: -
v_gene: TRBV27
j_gene: TRBJ1-6
CDR3aa: CASSWTGNGSPLHF

abundance: -
v_gene: TRBV7-9
j_gene: TRBJ1-4
CDR3aa: CASSLGNSVTNEKLFF

abundance: -
v_gene: TRBV7-3
j_gene: TRBJ2-1
CDR3aa: CASSSNQDSDHEQFF

abundance: -
v_gene: TRBV19
j_gene: TRBJ1-1
CDR3aa: CASSIQGRGTEAFF

abundance: -
v_gene: TRBV3-1/TRBV3-2
j_gene: TRBJ2-2
CDR3aa: CASSQSAGTGELFF

abundance: -
v_gene: TRBV9
j_gene: TRBJ2-3
CDR3aa: CASSVGPPRVGSTDTQYF

abundance: -
v_gene: TRBV11-1
j_gene: TRBJ2-2
CDR3aa: CASSFGTGGYGELFF

abundance: -
v_gene: TRBV12-5
j_gene: TRBJ2-2
CDR3aa: CASGLSLAGTGELFF

abundance: -
v_gene: TRBV18
j_gene: TRBJ1-1
CDR3aa: CASSPRGQNTEAFF

abundance: -
v_gene: TRBV7-6
j_gene: TRBJ1-5
CDR3aa: CASSPPPQDNNQPQHF

abundance: -
v_gene: TRBV5-4
j_gene: TRBJ2-1
CDR3aa: CASSQTGWGYNEQFF

abundance: once
v_gene: TRBV7-2
j_gene: TRBJ1-2
CDR3aa: CASSLISDYGYTF

abundance: -
v_gene: TRBV19
j_gene: TRBJ1-2
CDR3aa: CASSISGESYGYTF

abundance: -
v_gene: TRBV6-5
j_gene: TRBJ2-3
CDR3aa: CASSPPQLDTQYF

abundance: -
v_gene: TRBV12-3/TRBV12-4
j_gene: TRBJ1-1
CDR3aa: CASSLISEAFF

abundance: -
v_gene: TRBV21-1
j_gene: TRBJ2-1
CDR3aa: CASSTTQTSGGSSYNEQFF